These 11 T cell receptor beta chains came from one sample sequenced in a study of cytomegalovirus exposure and HLA in healthy donors. With 60 Vbeta and 13 Jbeta primers, the PCR was carried out. Repertoires were generated with immunoSEQ multiplex PCR, while TCRdb's copy carries only in-frame clones and drops some. The repertoire holds roughly 130,000 clones, with about 73% as singletons. Sequencing was carried out using PBMCs. These receptors came from a woman aged 45-65 years in good health and CMV-seropositive.

The chain combines TRBV18 with TRBJ1-2, with TRBD1 matching over 9 bases. This CDR3 region has 14 residues. The V gene end was trimmed by 5 bases and the J gene end by 1 base; junction bases not matched to a gene: 2. The germline V gene has CDR1 KGHSH and CDR2 LQKENI. CDR3 amino acids: CASSSTGGNYGYTF. The CDR3 DNA reads as TGTGCCAGCTCATCGACAGGGGGTAACTATGGCTACACCTTC.

V is TRBV7-9 and J is TRBJ2-1, with 9 bases matching TRBD1. Germline CDR1 SEHNR, CDR2 FQNEAQ (reference sequence). The junction had 11 bases not matched to a gene; V was cut back by 6 bases and J by 8 bases. The CDR3 is made up of 15 amino acids. CDR3 in DNA: TGTGCCAGCAGGATACAGGGGGCCGGTGGGTATGAGCAGTTCTTC. Translation: CASRIQGAGGYEQFF.

Only a few counts were recorded for this clone. The rearrangement joins TRBV7-6 to TRBJ2-1; D might be TRBD1 (6 bases). V lost 1 base and J lost 4, with 11 bases in between. This CDR3 has 15 amino acids. CDR1 is SGHVS and CDR2 is FNYEAQ in the germline V gene. CDR3: CASSLVGGTYNEQFF. CDR3 nucleotides: TGTGCCAGCAGCTTAGTAGGGGGTACTTACAATGAGCAGTTCTTC.

The chain joins TRBV7-2 to TRBJ2-3, with D possibly being TRBD1 (5 bases). The CDR3 has 17 residues. V was clipped by 5 bases and J by 0 bases, with 18 bases between them. CDR1 and CDR2 from the germline V gene are SGHTA and FQGNSA. The CDR3 nucleotides read TGTGCCAGCAGCCACCGCCCAACAGGTCCAAGCACAGATACGCAGTATTTT. Translated, it gives CASSHRPTGPSTDTQYF.

The J gene is TRBJ2-3, the V gene TRBV7-8; 8 nucleotides line up with TRBD2. J lost 4 bases, V lost 0 bases, and 12 bases had no gene match. Germline V gene data show CDR1 as SGHVS and CDR2 as FQNEAQ. CDR3 length: 18 amino acids. CDR3: CASSLALAGTPGPDTQYF. The CDR3 DNA reads TGTGCCAGCAGCTTAGCATTAGCGGGGACCCCTGGCCCAGATACGCAGTATTTT.

The V call is TRBV2, the J call TRBJ1-1; no clear D gene. Per germline, CDR1 SNHLY and CDR2 FYNNEI. This CDR3 spans 13 amino acids. Trimming removed 6 bases at V and 3 bases at J, with 11 bases between. The CDR3 loop is CASSDTSDTEAFF. The CDR3 DNA reads as TGTGCCAGCAGCGATACGAGCGACACTGAAGCTTTCTTT.

This clone was seen only once. The chain carries TRBV5-1 and TRBJ2-2; D is uncertain. Per germline, CDR1 SGHRS and CDR2 YFSETQ. The CDR3 is made up of 16 amino acids. Trimming took off 0 bases at V and 4 bases at J, with 13 bases between the two ends. In DNA form, the CDR3 reads TGCGCCAGCAGCTTGGCCCTCCACACGGGCACCGGGGAGCTGTTTTTT. Its translation is CASSLALHTGTGELFF.

This clone was detected a few times. The rearrangement joins TRBV6-1 to TRBJ2-1; a possible D gene is TRBD1 (6 bases). CDR3 length: 15 residues. CDR1 and CDR2 (germline): MNHNS, SASEGT. V gave up 9 bases and J gave up 1 base, with 16 bases separating them. DNA of the CDR3: TGTGCCAGTGTCTACAGGGTAGTATCCTACAATGAGCAGTTCTTC. It specifies CASVYRVVSYNEQFF.

The DNA of the CDR3 is TGTGCCATCAGTGGACAGGACGGTGGCTACACCTTC. This codes for CAISGQDGGYTF. This sequence joins TRBV10-3 and TRBJ1-2, with a weak D call TRBD1 (6 bases). V shed 4 bases and J shed 7 bases, with 10 bases lying between them. Germline V gene sequence: CDR1 ENHRY, CDR2 SYGVKD. This CDR3 spans 12 amino acids.

This rearrangement joins TRBV4-2 to TRBJ2-3; maybe TRBD2 (6 bases). V was cut by 4 bases and J by 2 bases, with 13 bases left in between. The CDR3 sequence is 15 residues long. Germline CDR1 is LGHNA and CDR2 is YNFKEQ. The chain's CDR3 is CASSPGEAHTDTQYF. DNA for the CDR3: TGTGCCAGCAGCCCCGGGGAGGCCCACACAGATACGCAGTATTTT.

V and J are TRBV2 and TRBJ2-6, with D maybe TRBD1 (6 bases). The germline gives CDR1 SNHLY, CDR2 FYNNEI. CDR3 length equals 14 residues. This CDR3 is CALDSRSGANVLTF. Written as DNA, the CDR3 is TGTGCGTTGGACAGCCGCTCTGGGGCCAACGTCCTGACTTTC.